The TCR beta chain under discussion was sequenced for a study of shared clonotypes between healthy human individuals. The CDR3 runs to 16 residues. Germline V gene sequence: CDR1 SGHRS, CDR2 YFSETQ. The V and J ends lost 0 bases and 0 bases respectively, with 11 bases between them. The method was immunoSEQ multiplex PCR; TCRdb's version includes in-frame clones alone and lacks a portion of them. Of approximately 2.1 million clones in the sample, 90% to 95% are singletons; the top ten hold 0.39%. Division of CD4+ cells produced a CD45RA+ naive subset and a CD45RA-negative memory subset. Turning to this clone: Its matching antigen is unknown.

Study observations and caveats: When compared with the clonotypes that were shared by all four sorted-subset donors, the non-shared clonotypes turned out to have lower generation probabilities. Naive CD4 clonotypes were shared across a handful of donors at 4.5% to 6.5%.

V is TRBV5-1 and J is TRBJ2-3, with no clear D. The sequenced material came from naive CD4+ T cells from PBMCs. Stated subset: CD45RA+ positively selected. The TCR comes from a man younger than 30 in good health. Some clones in this sample may be carry-over from other donors' samples. The CDR3 DNA reads as TGCGCCAGCAGCTTGGAGGCGGCCACTAGCACAGATACGCAGTATTTT. Translating gives CASSLEAATSTDTQYF.